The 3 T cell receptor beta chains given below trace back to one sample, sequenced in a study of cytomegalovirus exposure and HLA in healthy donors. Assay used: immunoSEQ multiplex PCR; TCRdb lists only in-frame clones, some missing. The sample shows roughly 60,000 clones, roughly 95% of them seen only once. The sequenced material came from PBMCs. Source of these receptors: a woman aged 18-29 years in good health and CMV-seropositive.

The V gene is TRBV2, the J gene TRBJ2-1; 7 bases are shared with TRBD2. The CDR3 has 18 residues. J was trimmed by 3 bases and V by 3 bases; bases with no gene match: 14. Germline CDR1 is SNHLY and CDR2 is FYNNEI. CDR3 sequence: CASSDVAGEGEVYNEQFF. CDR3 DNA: TGTGCCAGCAGTGACGTGGCGGGAGAAGGTGAGGTCTACAATGAGCAGTTCTTC. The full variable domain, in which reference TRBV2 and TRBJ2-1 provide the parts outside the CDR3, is EPEVTQTPSHQVTQMGQEVILRCVPISNHLYFYWYRQILGQKVEFLVSFYNNEISEKSEIFDDQFSVERPDGSNFTLKIRSTKLEDSAMYFCASSDVAGEGEVYNEQFFGPGTRLTVL.

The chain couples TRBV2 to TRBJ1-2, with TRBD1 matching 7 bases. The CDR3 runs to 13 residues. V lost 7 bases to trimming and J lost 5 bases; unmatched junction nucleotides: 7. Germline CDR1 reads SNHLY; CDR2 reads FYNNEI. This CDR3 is CASMLEGAYGYTF. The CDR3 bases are TGTGCCAGCATGCTAGAGGGGGCTTATGGCTACACCTTC.

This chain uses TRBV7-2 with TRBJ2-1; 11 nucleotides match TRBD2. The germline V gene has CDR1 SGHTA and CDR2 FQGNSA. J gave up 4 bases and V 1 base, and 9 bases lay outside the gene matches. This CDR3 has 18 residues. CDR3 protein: CASSLGQGRLAGYNEQFF. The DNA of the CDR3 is TGTGCCAGCAGCTTAGGACAGGGCAGACTAGCGGGATACAATGAGCAGTTCTTC.